The sequence of this T cell receptor (beta chain) was determined in a study of blood T cell repertoires in COVID-19. Study details: The United States, Italy and Spain supplied acute and convalescent COVID-19 samples.

The germline V and J ends were trimmed by 1 base and 1 base, with 10 bases remaining between them. The CDR3 loop spans 15 amino acids. Germline loops: CDR1 SGHTA, CDR2 FQGNSA. In the original processing: From reference gene primer amplification, estimates of nucleated cell counts were derived. Method: immunoSEQ multiplex PCR; TCRdb's copy keeps in-frame clones and lacks some. That table gives V, J and clone size, and the DNA gave D and trimming. Among under 95,000 clones, approximately 87% were seen once, and the ten largest hold about an eighth. What was sequenced was peripheral blood. The chain couples TRBV7-2 to TRBJ1-1; possible D gene TRBD1, 6 bases. The clonotype originates from a human donor in a cohort sampled during active COVID-19. Here the CDR3 reads CASSLGGTKNTEAFF. CDR3 sequence (DNA): TGTGCCAGCAGCTTAGGTGGGACAAAGAACACTGAAGCTTTCTTT.